The rows below give T cell receptor beta chains drawn from one sample of a study of response to subunit inactivated influenza vaccine. Each CDR3 protein gets one entry after TCRdb re-called the RT-PCR reads with MiXCR. The sample lists about 540,000 distinct CDR3 sequences, approximately 20% occurring once. The same sample was also studied in work on T cells expressing NK-cell markers.

Sequencing used CD4+ T cells sorted from PBMCs, obtained 11 to 12 days after vaccination. These TCRs come from a man aged 50 to 59 who received an inactivated influenza vaccine. The CDR3 runs from the conserved cysteine through the conserved F or W. The listing skips clone size in some rows; elsewhere it reads once, few, many or a size class.

J gene: TRBJ1-4
V gene: TRBV9
clone size: few
CDR3 protein: CASSERGGRLEKLFF

J gene: TRBJ2-6
V gene: TRBV11-2
clone size: few
CDR3 protein: CASSNIRGRTGANVLTF

J gene: TRBJ2-1
V gene: TRBV19
clone size: .
CDR3 protein: CASSPRTAYNEQFF

J gene: TRBJ2-7
V gene: TRBV6-2/TRBV6-3
clone size: once
CDR3 protein: CASRRTPTYEQYF

J gene: TRBJ2-1
V gene: TRBV5-5
clone size: many
CDR3 protein: CASSRLAGGHREQFF

J gene: TRBJ2-3
V gene: TRBV27
clone size: .
CDR3 protein: CASSSRGSGLTDTQYF

J gene: TRBJ1-1
V gene: TRBV18
clone size: .
CDR3 protein: CASSTGGVNTEAFF

J gene: TRBJ1-4
V gene: TRBV4-3
clone size: few
CDR3 protein: CASSRSDRARVFF

J gene: TRBJ2-1
V gene: TRBV9
clone size: .
CDR3 protein: CASAEASGSSYNEQFF

J gene: TRBJ2-3
V gene: TRBV30
clone size: .
CDR3 protein: CAWSAGTADTQYF

J gene: TRBJ2-5
V gene: TRBV20-1
clone size: .
CDR3 protein: CSASRDRGNQETQYF

J gene: TRBJ1-5
V gene: TRBV25-1
clone size: .
CDR3 protein: CASLLGSQGVNQPQHF

J gene: TRBJ2-1
V gene: TRBV12-3/TRBV12-4
clone size: few
CDR3 protein: CASKLRGTHEQFF

J gene: TRBJ2-2
V gene: TRBV5-6
clone size: .
CDR3 protein: CASSFFLRQNTGELFF

J gene: TRBJ1-5
V gene: TRBV11-2
clone size: .
CDR3 protein: CASSLERWGGSNQPQHF

J gene: TRBJ2-7
V gene: TRBV4-2
clone size: .
CDR3 protein: CASSQDQQGYEQYF

J gene: TRBJ2-7
V gene: TRBV5-8
clone size: .
CDR3 protein: CASSYQTGRYEQYF

J gene: TRBJ2-2
V gene: TRBV7-8
clone size: .
CDR3 protein: CASSTGGRDTGELFF

J gene: TRBJ2-3
V gene: TRBV3-1
clone size: few
CDR3 protein: CASGGGPGQGDTQYF

J gene: TRBJ2-5
V gene: TRBV5-1
clone size: few
CDR3 protein: CASSHQSRQTQYF

J gene: TRBJ2-7
V gene: TRBV6-1
clone size: .
CDR3 protein: CASKTGSYEQYF

J gene: TRBJ1-5
V gene: TRBV20-1
clone size: few
CDR3 protein: CSVTRSNQPQHF

J gene: TRBJ2-2
V gene: TRBV10-3
clone size: .
CDR3 protein: CAISDSGTHTGELFF

J gene: TRBJ2-3
V gene: TRBV4-2
clone size: few
CDR3 protein: CASSQERDTQYF

J gene: TRBJ2-7
V gene: TRBV28
clone size: .
CDR3 protein: CAIGPGLLCEQYF

J gene: TRBJ2-5
V gene: TRBV7-2
clone size: few
CDR3 protein: CASSFQTIGETQYF

J gene: TRBJ2-7
V gene: TRBV11-3
clone size: .
CDR3 protein: CASRPGRVLYEQYF

J gene: TRBJ1-1
V gene: TRBV29-1
clone size: .
CDR3 protein: CSADGVNTEAFF

J gene: TRBJ2-3
V gene: TRBV20-1
clone size: few
CDR3 protein: CSARVQGGLASSAQYF

J gene: TRBJ1-5
V gene: TRBV15
clone size: few
CDR3 protein: CATSRDSEGLGQPQHF

J gene: TRBJ2-1
V gene: TRBV21-1
clone size: .
CDR3 protein: CASSKVAGASYNEQFF

J gene: TRBJ2-2
V gene: TRBV29-1
clone size: few
CDR3 protein: CSAVGQEKRELFF

J gene: TRBJ2-3
V gene: TRBV20-1
clone size: .
CDR3 protein: CSAIRRERSDTQYF

J gene: TRBJ2-1
V gene: TRBV2
clone size: many
CDR3 protein: CASSDRAYSYNEQFF

J gene: TRBJ2-3
V gene: TRBV20-1
clone size: few
CDR3 protein: CSAPGGAGSTDTQYF

J gene: TRBJ1-1
V gene: TRBV7-9
clone size: many
CDR3 protein: CASSRPGNTEAFF

J gene: TRBJ1-5
V gene: TRBV19
clone size: few
CDR3 protein: CASSHEALDQPQHF